The 15 T cell receptor beta chains listed next were all sequenced from one sample in a study of post-analysis software for immune sequencing data. Study-level results: Comparison of patients with controls showed 4 to 6 TRBV segments more frequent in patients, TRBV5-6, TRBV5-1 and TRBV20-1 among them.

Incorporated into the TCR beta cDNA libraries were unique molecular identifiers, which served to reduce PCR and sequencing biases. TCRdb re-derived calls from the PCR reads in MiXCR, one entry per CDR3 protein. Of some 800,000 distinct CDR3 sequences in the sample, just over 45% were seen once. The antigens for these receptors are not known. Sequencing used blood. These receptors originate from a girl aged 10-17 years with multiple sclerosis.

As to this clonotype: At one end the junction does not follow the germline gene, possibly because of a read error. The J gene is TRBJ2-5, the V gene TRBV29-1; tentative D call: TRBD2 (6 bases). Germline CDR1 is SQVTM and CDR2 is ANQGSEA. This CDR3 contains 12 residues. The CDR3 DNA reads TGCAGCGTAGGAGGGGTTAGAGAGGCCCAGTACTTC. Protein product: CSVGGVREAQYF.

The gene calls are TRBV11-2 and TRBJ2-5, with 9 nucleotides matching TRBD2. The CDR3 length is 16 residues. The V gene's germline CDR1 is SGHAT and CDR2 FQNNGV. J was trimmed by 2 bases and V by 2 bases; bases with no gene match: 6. Here the CDR3 reads CASSLWLAGTQETQYF. CDR3 sequence (DNA): TGTGCCAGCAGCTTATGGCTAGCGGGAACACAAGAGACCCAGTACTTC.

This clonotype has a handful of counts. The V call is TRBV20-1, the J call TRBJ2-1, with TRBD2 identical over 7 bases. From germline, CDR1 is DFQATT and CDR2 SNEGSKA (reference sequence). V was pared by 3 bases and J by 10 bases, with 12 bases of the junction left unmatched. This CDR3 spans 14 amino acids. CDR3 DNA sequence: TGCAGTGCTAGCGCGGGAGTATTAGGTGGCGAGCAGTTCTTC. Amino acids: CSASAGVLGGEQFF.

The chain is built from TRBV6-1 and TRBJ2-7; no reliable D call. Per the germline V gene, CDR1 is MNHNS and CDR2 is SASEGT. This CDR3 has 15 amino acids. Trimming removed 2 bases from V and 2 bases from J, with 13 bases in between. The CDR3, as DNA: TGTGCCAGCAGTGAAAGCGTCCGGCCGACCTACGAGCAGTACTTC. Translating it yields CASSESVRPTYEQYF.

V usage is TRBV27 and J usage is TRBJ1-2; D is perhaps TRBD1 (5 bases). This CDR3 is 18 amino acids long. The germline CDR1 and CDR2 sequences are MNHEY and SMNVEV (reference sequence). Trimming cost V 8 bases and J 4 bases, with 29 bases left between them. CDR3 sequence (DNA): TGTGCCAGCCGAAAGCAGGTGGCAGGGTCAAGGGCTCTCTATGGCTACACCTTC. It is translated as CASRKQVAGSRALYGYTF.

This clonotype was observed a few times. This chain connects TRBV10-2 to TRBJ1-2; TRBD1 matches 10 bases. The germline V gene has CDR1 WSHSY and CDR2 SAAADI. V shed 2 bases and J 8 bases; nucleotides not matched to a gene: 11. This CDR3 region has 16 residues. This CDR3 is CASSEDRGRGLPGYTF. In DNA form, the CDR3 reads TGCGCCAGCAGTGAGGACAGGGGGCGCGGATTGCCCGGCTACACCTTC.

The chain uses TRBV6-6 and TRBJ2-2; D gene unclear. The germline gives CDR1 MNHNY, CDR2 SVGAGI (reference sequence). This CDR3 has 13 residues. Trimming took 4 bases from V and 6 from J, leaving 9 bases between them. CDR3 nucleotide sequence: TGTGCCAGCAGTTCTAGGGTTGCCGGGGAGCTGTTTTTT. This sequence encodes CASSSRVAGELFF.

About this clonotype: The junction does not match germline at one end; this may be a read error. The chain is built from TRBV10-3 and TRBJ1-4; 7 bases align to TRBD1. Germline CDR1 reads ENHRY; CDR2 reads SYGVKD. The CDR3 runs 14 residues. CDR3 protein: CASQGTATNEKRFF. CDR3 bases: TGTGCCTCCCAAGGGACAGCGACTAATGAAAAACGGTTTTTT.

The rearrangement uses TRBV21-1 and TRBJ1-1; TRBD1 reflects the table's D call only, with no check against the DNA. TRBV21-1 is reported as a pseudogene. This CDR3 is 14 amino acids long. CDR3 in DNA: TGTGCCAGCAGCAAAGGTCCCAGGGTATCAGAAGCTTTCTTT. Translation gives CASSKGPRVSEAFF.

The J gene is TRBJ2-1, the V gene TRBV6-5; weak D call: TRBD1 (6 bases). The length of the CDR3 is 16 residues. The V and J ends lost 4 bases and 6 bases respectively, with 19 bases between them. Germline V gene sequence: CDR1 MNHEY, CDR2 SVGAGI. The CDR3 protein is CASSFFPTGRGNEQFF. CDR3 in DNA: TGTGCCAGCAGTTTCTTTCCGACAGGCAGAGGCAATGAGCAGTTCTTC.

The V gene is TRBV7-8, the J gene TRBJ2-1; D perhaps matches TRBD2 (5 bases). V was cut by 6 bases and J by 10 bases, with 16 bases left in between. Germline CDR1 is SGHVS and CDR2 is FQNEAQ. CDR3 length: 13 residues. The CDR3 sequence is CASRRTASGEQFF. In nucleotides, the CDR3 is TGTGCCAGCAGGCGGACTGCGTCGGGCGAGCAGTTCTTC.

The rearrangement joins TRBV5-6 to TRBJ1-1; D uncertain. The CDR3 sequence is 13 residues long. The germline gives CDR1 SGHDT, CDR2 YYEEEE. V shed 4 bases and J shed 7 bases, with 14 bases lying between them. In DNA form, the CDR3 reads TGTGCCAGCAGCCATGCTGCAGGAAGTGAAGCTTTCTTT. Translating gives CASSHAAGSEAFF.

V is TRBV10-3 and J is TRBJ2-7; D remains ambiguous. Deletions cut 4 bases from V and 2 bases from J, with 12 bases between. The CDR3 extends over 14 amino acids. Germline V gives CDR1 ENHRY, CDR2 SYGVKD. The CDR3 loop reads CAISGTTTPYEQYF. The CDR3 DNA is TGTGCCATCAGTGGGACGACAACCCCCTACGAGCAGTACTTC.

This clonotype has more than one count but fewer than ten. The chain couples TRBV28 to TRBJ2-5, with 7 positions matching TRBD1. The V gene's germline CDR1 is MDHEN and CDR2 SYDVKM. With V trimmed by 3 bases and J by 5 bases, 9 bases remained unmatched. CDR3 length: 15 residues. DNA for the CDR3: TGTGCCAGCAGTTTCCAACAGGGGTTTTGGGAGACCCAGTACTTC. Amino acid sequence: CASSFQQGFWETQYF.

The V gene is TRBV6-5, the J gene TRBJ2-7, with D possibly being TRBD2 (7 bases). V lost 0 bases and J lost 5, with 11 bases in between. Germline CDR1 MNHEY, CDR2 SVGAGI. This CDR3 has 14 amino acids. The CDR3 coding sequence is TGTGCCAGCAGTTACTCGGGGGGGGGCAACGAGCAGTACTTC. Amino acids: CASSYSGGGNEQYF.